The sequence of this T cell receptor beta chain was determined in a study of T cell responses to AZD1222 COVID-19 vaccine. Assay used: immunoSEQ multiplex PCR; TCRdb lists only in-frame clones, some missing. This repertoire shows about 170,000 clones, around 89% found once; its top ten account for approximately 6.9%. The sequenced sample was peripheral blood, obtained on day 0 of AZD1222 vaccination. The sequence came from an adult in good health.

CDR3 nucleotides: TGTGCCAGCAGCCAAGATAGCCCCGGGAATGAGCAGTTCTTC. This sequence encodes CASSQDSPGNEQFF. The V gene is TRBV3-1 (or the pseudogene TRBV3-2), the J gene TRBJ2-1; D is unresolved. CDR1 LGHDT and CDR2 YNNKEL come from the germline V gene (reference sequence). The CDR3 has 14 residues. Trimming removed 0 bases at V and 7 bases at J, with 10 bases between.